These T cell receptor beta chains were read from a single sample in a study of blood T cells in healthy people across ages. TCRdb re-derived calls from the 5' RACE reads in MiXCR, one entry per CDR3 protein. The sample has around 1.5 million distinct CDR3 sequences, around 36% seen once; the top ten hold about 11%. The specimen sequenced was blood. The origin of the receptors is a woman in her 30s in good health. Both conserved end residues are part of each CDR3. A D gene is named only where the DNA matches it firmly. Clone size appears in some rows only: once, few, many, or a class for an expanded clone.

clone size,V gene,J gene,D gene,CDR3 protein,CDR3 DNA
.,TRBV12-3/TRBV12-4,TRBJ2-5,.,CASSSRGSETQYF,TGTGCCAGCAGCTCTCGTGGAAGCGAGACCCAGTACTTC
many,TRBV20-1,TRBJ2-7,.,CSARETGNYEQYF,TGCAGTGCTAGAGAAACAGGGAACTACGAGCAGTACTTC
.,TRBV25-1,TRBJ1-1,.,CASSPPGICTEAFF,TGTGCCAGCAGTCCTCCTGGGATCTGCACTGAAGCTTTCTTT
few,TRBV20-1,TRBJ2-1,.,CSAYPTGNNEQFF,TGCAGTGCTTATCCCACAGGAAACAATGAGCAGTTCTTC
once,TRBV28,TRBJ2-7,TRBD2,CACSSPFSGRAYEQYF,TGTGCCTGCAGTTCCCCCTTCAGCGGGAGGGCCTACGAGCAGTACTTC
few,TRBV7-9,TRBJ1-4,TRBD1,CASSSPGQGNEKLFF,TGTGCCAGCAGTTCCCCCGGACAGGGAAATGAAAAACTGTTTTTT
many,TRBV4-1,TRBJ1-2,.,CASSQDAQGTFYGYTF,TGCGCCAGCAGCCAAGATGCGCAGGGAACCTTCTATGGCTACACCTTC
few,TRBV7-2,TRBJ2-1,TRBD1,CASSLVVGGAYNEQFF,TGTGCCAGCAGCTTAGTTGTAGGGGGCGCCTACAATGAGCAGTTCTTC
once,TRBV15,TRBJ1-3,.,CATSRLTVNPGNTIYF,TGTGCCACCAGCAGACTGACAGTGAATCCTGGAAACACCATATATTTT
few,TRBV21-1,TRBJ1-6,.,CASSKERQGVHHAPLHF,TGTGCCAGCAGCAAAGAAAGACAGGGGGTCCATCACGCACCCCTCCACTTT
.,TRBV3-1,TRBJ1-1,TRBD1,CASSQQGGITEAFF,TGTGCCAGCAGCCAACAGGGGGGTATCACTGAAGCTTTCTTT
.,TRBV20-1,TRBJ1-6,TRBD1,CSAMDRVGSPLHF,TGCAGTGCTATGGACAGGGTTGGGTCACCCCTCCACTTT
.,TRBV6-1,TRBJ2-3,.,CASTPHLTDTQYF,TGTGCCAGCACTCCCCATTTAACAGATACGCAGTATTTT
.,TRBV9,TRBJ2-1,TRBD2,CASSVVSGGARNEQFF,TGTGCCAGCAGCGTAGTGAGCGGGGGGGCTCGGAATGAGCAGTTCTTC
.,TRBV29-1,TRBJ2-1,TRBD2,CSVVGISAGAYNEQFF,TGCAGCGTTGTCGGAATTTCGGCGGGAGCCTACAATGAGCAGTTCTTC
.,TRBV6-1,TRBJ2-6,.,CASKARGTGANVLTF,TGTGCCAGCAAAGCTCGGGGGACCGGGGCCAACGTCCTGACTTTC
many,TRBV12-3/TRBV12-4,TRBJ2-5,.,CASSLYGEAEEYF,TGTGCCAGCAGTTTGTATGGAGAGGCAGAAGAGTACTTC
few,TRBV20-1,TRBJ2-5,.,CSLLRRGLQGQRETQYF,TGCAGTTTGCTCCGGCGCGGGTTACAGGGTCAGCGGGAGACCCAGTACTTC
few,TRBV7-6,TRBJ2-7,TRBD2,CASSLALSSGGISYEQYF,TGTGCCAGCAGCTTAGCGCTGTCTAGCGGGGGGATCTCCTACGAGCAGTACTTC
few,TRBV10-3,TRBJ1-2,TRBD1,CAIRFDRGHGYTF,TGTGCCATCAGATTCGACAGGGGCCATGGCTACACCTTC
few,TRBV5-1,TRBJ2-3,TRBD2,CASSLKAGVGTDTQYF,TGCGCCAGCAGCTTAAAAGCGGGAGTGGGCACAGATACGCAGTATTTT
.,TRBV4-3,TRBJ2-3,.,CASSQGNSVNTDTQYF,TGCGCCAGCAGCCAAGGGAATAGCGTTAACACAGATACGCAGTATTTT
few,TRBV29-1,TRBJ1-2,TRBD1,CSVAVRGRYNGYTF,TGCAGCGTTGCAGTCAGGGGGCGTTATAATGGCTACACCTTC
.,TRBV2,TRBJ2-3,.,CASLWVTDTQYF,TGTGCCAGTTTGTGGGTCACAGATACGCAGTATTTT
few,TRBV10-3,TRBJ2-3,.,CAISVSGGDTQYF,TGTGCCATCAGTGTAAGTGGGGGAGATACGCAGTATTTT
.,TRBV29-1,TRBJ1-2,TRBD1,CSVGGQLYGYTF,TGCAGCGTTGGGGGACAGCTTTATGGCTACACCTTC
few,TRBV10-3,TRBJ1-2,TRBD1,CAIRTDRGKAGYTF,TGTGCCATCAGGACGGACAGGGGGAAGGCTGGCTACACCTTC
.,TRBV5-1,TRBJ2-7,TRBD1,CASSSQGVIDEQYF,TGCGCCAGCAGCTCCCAGGGGGTAATCGACGAGCAGTACTTC
many,TRBV29-1,TRBJ2-1,TRBD2,CSVGPVLLAGYNEQFF,TGCAGCGTGGGCCCCGTTCTACTAGCGGGTTACAATGAGCAGTTCTTC
many,TRBV6-2/TRBV6-3,TRBJ1-2,.,CASSSIGEAHYGYTF,TGTGCCAGCAGCTCGATAGGAGAGGCTCACTATGGCTACACCTTC
.,TRBV27,TRBJ2-3,TRBD1,CASSRDRGSGTQYF,TGTGCCAGCTCCCGGGACAGGGGGAGTGGTACGCAGTATTTT
many,TRBV5-1,TRBJ2-7,TRBD1,CASSLGQDEQYF,TGTGCCAGCAGTTTGGGACAGGACGAGCAGTACTTC
.,TRBV3-1,TRBJ1-6,.,CASSQGGGNSPLHF,TGTGCCAGCAGCCAAGGGGGCGGCAATTCACCCCTCCACTTT
few,TRBV6-5,TRBJ2-5,TRBD2,CASSYSSGGGRETQYF,TGTGCCAGCAGTTACTCGTCTGGCGGGGGGCGAGAGACCCAGTACTTC
once,TRBV18,TRBJ2-7,.,CASSPEGHAWYGQYF,TGTGCCAGCTCACCTGAGGGACACGCATGGTACGGGCAGTACTTC
.,TRBV7-9,TRBJ1-2,.,CASTPPGPSYGYTF,TGTGCCAGCACCCCCCCGGGGCCGAGCTATGGCTACACCTTC
.,TRBV29-1,TRBJ2-5,.,CSVKDGTRGQGQETQYF,TGCAGCGTTAAAGATGGGACGCGGGGGCAAGGGCAAGAGACCCAGTACTTC
.,TRBV7-9,TRBJ2-1,.,CASNLATGVIRNEQFF,TGTGCCAGCAACTTAGCGACGGGAGTAATACGCAATGAGCAGTTCTTC
.,TRBV20-1,TRBJ2-7,TRBD2,CSPSGASSYEQYF,TGCAGTCCAAGCGGGGCGAGCTCCTACGAGCAGTACTTC
.,TRBV12-3/TRBV12-4,TRBJ2-7,.,CASSLSGGGTRYF,TGTGCCAGCAGTTTATCAGGAGGAGGGACCCGGTACTTC
.,TRBV11-3,TRBJ2-3,.,CASSPAFGAESTDTQYF,TGTGCCAGCAGCCCCGCTTTTGGGGCAGAGTCCACAGATACGCAGTATTTT
.,TRBV20-1,TRBJ2-3,.,CSARDRTGSDTQYF,TGCAGTGCTAGAGACCGCACAGGGTCTGATACGCAGTATTTT
few,TRBV2,TRBJ2-3,.,CASSDSLDKLTDTQYF,TGTGCCAGCAGCGACTCCTTGGATAAACTAACAGATACGCAGTATTTT
.,TRBV13,TRBJ2-7,.,CASSLKWGTYEQYF,TGTGCCAGCAGCTTGAAGTGGGGAACCTACGAGCAGTACTTC
.,TRBV9,TRBJ2-7,TRBD1,CASTSGQGPYEQYF,TGTGCCAGCACCTCCGGACAGGGGCCCTACGAGCAGTACTTC
.,TRBV5-1,TRBJ2-7,.,CASSSLQRYRNEQYF,TGCGCCAGCAGCTCCCTACAGAGATATAGGAACGAGCAGTACTTC
.,TRBV6-1,TRBJ2-5,TRBD2,CVSSDNSGIRKTQYF,TGTGTCAGCAGTGATAACAGCGGGATAAGGAAGACCCAGTACTTC
.,TRBV5-4,TRBJ2-5,.,CASSFLEKETQYF,TGTGCCAGCAGCTTCCTGGAGAAAGAGACCCAGTACTTC
few,TRBV20-1,TRBJ2-4,TRBD1,CSAIGQGLAKNIQYF,TGCAGTGCCATTGGACAGGGGCTAGCCAAAAACATTCAGTACTTC
few,TRBV5-1,TRBJ2-3,TRBD1,CASRQTGGSGDTQYF,TGCGCCAGCAGGCAAACAGGGGGCTCGGGGGATACGCAGTATTTT
few,TRBV5-1,TRBJ2-7,.,CASSPEGVGLGYEQYF,TGCGCCAGCAGCCCCGAGGGGGTCGGGTTAGGCTACGAGCAGTACTTC
.,TRBV28,TRBJ2-1,.,CAGSLLQGLGEQFF,TGTGCCGGCAGTTTATTGCAGGGATTGGGTGAGCAGTTCTTC
.,TRBV20-1,TRBJ2-1,TRBD2,CSAQGLAGDYEQFF,TGCAGTGCCCAGGGACTAGCGGGAGACTATGAGCAGTTCTTC
.,TRBV10-3,TRBJ2-3,.,CAISGDRSDTQYF,TGTGCCATCAGTGGTGACAGGTCAGATACGCAGTATTTT
.,TRBV6-2/TRBV6-3,TRBJ2-4,TRBD1,CASSYRDRVSKNIQYF,TGTGCCAGCAGTTATCGGGACAGGGTATCCAAAAACATTCAGTACTTC
few,TRBV9,TRBJ2-3,.,CASSVDVGRVTDTQYF,TGTGCCAGCAGCGTAGATGTGGGGCGAGTCACAGATACGCAGTATTTT
.,TRBV5-8,TRBJ2-2,.,CASPPVIRDTGEQFF,TGTGCCAGCCCACCCGTAATCAGGGACACCGGGGAGCAGTTTTTT